A selection of T cell receptor beta chains follows, all from one sample in a study of T cells in Graves' hyperthyroidism and ophthalmopathy. TCRdb processed the multiplex PCR reads anew with MiXCR; each CDR3 protein has one entry. The sample includes approximately 640,000 distinct CDR3 sequences, around 15% of them seen just once. Input material: blood. These receptors all stem from a woman between 25 and 40 years old with Graves' hyperthyroidism. CDR3s include the opening cysteine and the closing phenylalanine or tryptophan. The D gene is left open where the match is weak. Part of the rows lack a size; the others show once, few, many or a class for expanded clones.

v_call	clone_size	j_call	d_call	cdr3_nt	cdr3_aa
TRBV29-1	many	TRBJ2-1	TRBD2	TGCAGCGTTGGACTAGCGGGAGGGTCCAATGAGCAGTTCTTC	CSVGLAGGSNEQFF
TRBV20-1	.	TRBJ2-7	.	TGCAGTGCTAGAGATGGAGGCCGATTCGGCTACAACTACGAGCAGTACTTC	CSARDGGRFGYNYEQYF
TRBV6-4	.	TRBJ1-4	TRBD1	TGTGCCAGCAGTTCGGGACAGGGCGATGAAAAACTGTTTTTT	CASSSGQGDEKLFF
TRBV7-2	.	TRBJ2-5	TRBD2	TGTGTCAGCAGTGCTAGCGGGAGAGAGACCCAGTACTTC	CVSSASGRETQYF
TRBV12-3/TRBV12-4	.	TRBJ1-1	.	TGTGCCAGCAGTTGGGGGCTAAACACTGAAGCTTTCTTT	CASSWGLNTEAFF
TRBV7-9	.	TRBJ2-1	.	TGTGCCAGCAGCTCGGGGGACTCGCGAGGGGGTGAGCAGTTCTTC	CASSSGDSRGGEQFF
TRBV11-3	many	TRBJ2-1	TRBD2	TGTGCCAGCAGCGACTACGTAGCGGGGGACTACAATGAGCAGTTCTTC	CASSDYVAGDYNEQFF
TRBV11-2	.	TRBJ2-7	.	TGTGCCAGCAGCTTAGTCCCGGGGAAGCACGAGCAGTACTTC	CASSLVPGKHEQYF
TRBV7-2	many	TRBJ1-1	.	TGTGCCATTCCAACAGGGAATGAGTACACTGAAGCTTTCTTT	CAIPTGNEYTEAFF
TRBV4-3	few	TRBJ2-7	.	TGCGCCAGCAGCCAAAGCCGGACCGCCCGGGGGATCGAGCAGTACTTC	CASSQSRTARGIEQYF
TRBV6-2/TRBV6-3	.	TRBJ2-5	.	TGTGCCAGCAGTCTTATCTTCCCCACTCAAGAGACCCAGTACTTC	CASSLIFPTQETQYF
TRBV10-3	few	TRBJ2-7	.	TGTGCCATCAGTGTAGGGGGGGAATCCTACGAGCAGTACTTC	CAISVGGESYEQYF
TRBV12-5	few	TRBJ1-3	.	TGTGCTAGTGGTTCCCCCGACGCCTCTGGAAACACCATATATTTT	CASGSPDASGNTIYF
TRBV30	many	TRBJ2-4	TRBD2	TGTGCCTGGAACCCACTAGCGAACAAAAACATTCAGTACTTC	CAWNPLANKNIQYF
TRBV4-2	.	TRBJ2-1	.	TGTGCCAGCAGCCAAGTTTGGGGGACTCCCGAAGAGCAGTTCTTC	CASSQVWGTPEEQFF
TRBV13	.	TRBJ1-1	.	TGTGCCAGCAGACCACCAATTCTAAACACTGAAGCTTTCTTT	CASRPPILNTEAFF
TRBV10-3	many	TRBJ2-1	TRBD2	TGTGCCATCAGTAAATCAGCCGGGACTAGCGTAAACAATGAGCAGTTCTTC	CAISKSAGTSVNNEQFF
TRBV20-1	few	TRBJ2-3	TRBD2	TGCAGTGCTCCGCGGGGGACAGATACGCAGTATTTT	CSAPRGTDTQYF
TRBV28	many	TRBJ2-1	TRBD2	TGTGCCAGCAGCCCCTCCACTAGCGGGAGGCGCAATGAGCAGTTCTTC	CASSPSTSGRRNEQFF
TRBV5-5	many	TRBJ2-1	.	TGTGCCAGCAGCAAAAAGACAAGCTCCTACAATGAGCAGTTCTTC	CASSKKTSSYNEQFF
TRBV7-9	many	TRBJ2-7	TRBD2	TGTGCCAGCAGCTTAGGGACTAGCGGCTCCTACGAGCAGTACTTC	CASSLGTSGSYEQYF
TRBV27	.	TRBJ2-7	.	TGTGCCAGCAGTTTAAGGGCCAGAAGTCAACCTCGGCAGTACTTC	CASSLRARSQPRQYF
TRBV5-1	.	TRBJ1-6	.	TGCGCCAGCAGCTTGGAACCCGCTTCCTCCTATAATTCACCCCTCCACTTT	CASSLEPASSYNSPLHF
TRBV6-1	many	TRBJ2-7	TRBD1	TGTGCCAGCGCGAGGACAGGGTCCCACGAGCAGTACTTC	CASARTGSHEQYF
TRBV12-3/TRBV12-4	.	TRBJ2-2	TRBD2	TGTGCCAGCAGTTTTTCGGCGGGAGGGCCCGGGGAGCTGTTTTTT	CASSFSAGGPGELFF
TRBV20-1	few	TRBJ2-5	TRBD2	TGCAGTGCAAAGACTAGCGGGAGGGTGGGAGAGACCCAGTACTTC	CSAKTSGRVGETQYF
TRBV6-1	many	TRBJ2-5	TRBD2	TGTGCCAGCAGTGAGGGAGGGCACCCTTTAGAGACCCAGTACTTC	CASSEGGHPLETQYF
TRBV27	many	TRBJ1-5	.	TGTGCCAGCAGTAGGGGGACGAACCCTGATCAGCCCCAGCATTTT	CASSRGTNPDQPQHF
TRBV2	many	TRBJ2-6	.	TGTGCCAGCAGTGCTCTAGGCAGGCGGTCCTCTGGGGCCAACGTCCTGACTTTC	CASSALGRRSSGANVLTF
TRBV7-3	few	TRBJ2-3	TRBD2	TGTGCCAGCAGCCGTTCTAGCGGGAGTTCGACAGATACGCAGTATTTT	CASSRSSGSSTDTQYF
TRBV2	few	TRBJ2-2	.	TGTGCCAGCACCCAGCCGGGACTCACCGTGGGTACCGGGGAGCTGTTTTTT	CASTQPGLTVGTGELFF
TRBV11-2	many	TRBJ1-1	.	TGTGCCAGCAGCTTAGGTCCGAGCGGGCGGAACACTGAAGCTTTCTTT	CASSLGPSGRNTEAFF
TRBV3-2	.	TRBJ2-4	.	TGTGCCAGCAGCCAAGGGCTAGCGGGAGTCAAAAACATTCAGTACTTC	CASSQGLAGVKNIQYF
TRBV20-1	many	TRBJ2-5	TRBD1	TGCAGTGTCCAGCAGGGGGCTCAAGAGACCCAGTACTTC	CSVQQGAQETQYF
TRBV29-1	few	TRBJ2-7	.	TGCAGCGTTGAGGCAGAAGCCTACGAGCAGTACTTC	CSVEAEAYEQYF
TRBV7-2	many	TRBJ2-7	.	TGTGCCAGCAGCCAGAACTCCCTCGGGCAGTACTTC	CASSQNSLGQYF
TRBV28	.	TRBJ1-2	.	TGTGCCAGCAGCGCGTTTGACAAAAACCTCAGGGGCTACACCTTC	CASSAFDKNLRGYTF
TRBV5-8	.	TRBJ2-5	.	TGTGCCAGCAGCTTGGCCAATCAGGGGACCCAGTACTTC	CASSLANQGTQYF
TRBV18	.	TRBJ1-2	.	TGTGCCAGCTCCCAAGAGGAGTTCTATGGCTACACCTTC	CASSQEEFYGYTF
TRBV5-5	.	TRBJ2-3	.	TGTGCCAGCGGAGGGGGGCTCGTTTATACGCAGTATTTT	CASGGGLVYTQYF
TRBV2	many	TRBJ2-5	TRBD1	TGTGCCAGCAGGAGGTCAGGGGGTGGCCAAGAGACCCAGTACTTC	CASRRSGGGQETQYF
TRBV27	few	TRBJ2-1	TRBD1	TGTGCCAGCAGTTTTGGGACAGGGGTATCGATCTTC	CASSFGTGVSIF
TRBV20-1	many	TRBJ1-1	.	TGCAGTGCAAACACAGGGAGAGTGAACACTGAAGCTTTCTTT	CSANTGRVNTEAFF
TRBV2	many	TRBJ2-1	TRBD1	TGTGCCAGCAGTGGACAGGGGGCAGTCGATGAGCAGTTCTTC	CASSGQGAVDEQFF
TRBV20-1	many	TRBJ2-7	.	TGCAGTGCTCCCTCGTTAGACGAGCAGTACTTC	CSAPSLDEQYF
TRBV4-1	.	TRBJ1-2	TRBD1	TGCGCCAGCAGCCGAGATCACCGGGACAGGGTGCCGTCTGGCTATGGCTACACCTTC	CASSRDHRDRVPSGYGYTF
TRBV30	.	TRBJ1-1	.	TGTGCCTGGAGCGGTCTCGGACTTGGGAACACTGAAGCTTTCTTT	CAWSGLGLGNTEAFF
TRBV7-2	many	TRBJ2-3	.	TGTGCCAGCAGCTTTGACGGGAAGTCCACAGATACGCAGTATTTT	CASSFDGKSTDTQYF
TRBV20-1	many	TRBJ2-7	TRBD1	TGCAGTGCTAGAGATATCAACAGGGGCTACGAGCAGTACTTC	CSARDINRGYEQYF
TRBV5-1	.	TRBJ1-1	.	TGCGCCAGCAGCTCCTTCCCAGGTGTGAACACTGAAGCTTTCTTT	CASSSFPGVNTEAFF
TRBV19	.	TRBJ2-7	.	TGTGCCAGTACCTCGGGGAGCGCCTACGAGCAGTACTTC	CASTSGSAYEQYF
TRBV28	.	TRBJ2-2	TRBD2	TGTGCCAGCAGTTTCCAACTAGCGGTCTTGAACACCGGGGAGCTGTTTTTT	CASSFQLAVLNTGELFF
TRBV6-2/TRBV6-3	.	TRBJ2-3	.	TGTGCCAGCAGTTTACTAGATCCCTCAATCACAGATACGCAGTATTTT	CASSLLDPSITDTQYF
TRBV3-1	.	TRBJ2-2	TRBD2	TGTGCCAGCAGTCCCCCGGGGGGGGTGAACACCGGGGAGCTGTTTTTT	CASSPPGGVNTGELFF